The clone carrying this T cell receptor beta chain was detected only a few times. This sample is drawn from a study of blood T cell repertoires in COVID-19. Overall study: Spain, Italy and the United States supplied samples that represented acute and convalescent COVID-19. Sample material is recorded as cDNA or gDNA derived from T cells, B-cell-depleted T cells, or PBMCs.

The germline V gene has CDR1 LNHDA and CDR2 SQIVND (reference sequence). This CDR3 has 15 residues. V was pared by 11 bases and J by 3 bases, with 17 bases between. Per the original data handling: Amplification from reference gene primers served as the basis for estimated nucleated cell counts. The assay was immunoSEQ multiplex PCR, and TCRdb's table has in-frame clones only and misses some. The V and J calls and the clone size are those of that table, but D and trimming were determined from the DNA. The table has 25,000 to 35,000 clones, roughly 78% seen once; the top ten hold 20% to 25%. Sequencing was carried out using peripheral blood. The V call is TRBV19, the J call TRBJ1-6; possibly TRBD1 for D (6 bases). The receptor was derived from a boy aged 2-15 years with active or convalescent COVID-19. CDR3 in amino acids: CAAGNGGHYNSPLHF. The CDR3 bases are TGTGCCGCAGGGAATGGGGGACACTATAATTCACCCCTCCACTTT.